A single sample is the source of the 29 T cell receptor beta chains below, sequenced in a study of control samples from healthy donors and cancer patients. Using immunoSEQ multiplex PCR, the repertoire was profiled, and TCRdb retains in-frame clones only, with some absent. The data contain 150,000 or so clones, 88% of them seen just once; the ten biggest clones take up approximately 1.6%. Sequencing used blood. Receptor source: a man between 18 and 29 years old in good health.

This clone was recorded once. The chain uses TRBV28 and TRBJ1-2; D remains unclear. This CDR3 comprises 14 residues. Trimming took 2 bases from V and 5 from J, leaving 12 bases between them. Germline CDR1 reads MDHEN; CDR2 reads SYDVKM. This CDR3 is CASSLGRITYGYTF. The CDR3 DNA sequence: TGTGCCAGCAGTTTAGGCAGGATAACGTATGGCTACACCTTC.

The V call is TRBV4-3, the J call TRBJ2-3; D is possibly TRBD2 (6 bases). The CDR3 runs to 16 residues. Trimming removed 0 bases at V and 0 bases at J, with 10 bases between. Germline CDR1 reads LGHNA; CDR2 reads YSLEER. CDR3 coding DNA: TGCGCCAGCAGCCAAGATTGGCGGGGAAGCACAGATACGCAGTATTTT. It specifies CASSQDWRGSTDTQYF.

This rearrangement joins TRBV5-4 to TRBJ1-1; TRBD1 agrees at 7 bases. J lost 6 bases, V lost 1 base, and 3 bases had no gene match. This CDR3 comprises 13 residues. Looked up from germline, CDR1 is SGHNT and CDR2 is YYREEE (reference sequence). This CDR3 is CASSLHRGSEAFF. The CDR3 bases are TGTGCCAGCAGCTTGCACAGGGGTTCTGAAGCTTTCTTT.

V usage is TRBV30 and J usage is TRBJ1-2; D is ambiguous. Trimming removed 0 bases from V and 8 bases from J, with 10 bases in between. This CDR3 is 12 amino acids long. The germline V gene has CDR1 GTSNPN and CDR2 SVGIG (reference sequence). CDR3 sequence reads: CAWSVVGNGYTF. CDR3 coding DNA: TGTGCCTGGAGTGTAGTGGGGAACGGCTACACCTTC.

The J gene is TRBJ2-7, the V gene TRBV9; D gene uncertain. The V gene lost 2 bases and the J gene lost 0 bases, with 9 bases spanning the gap. CDR1 is SGDLS and CDR2 is YYNGEE in the germline V gene. The CDR3 has 14 residues. This CDR3 is CASSVSVSSYEQYF. As DNA, the CDR3 is TGTGCCAGCAGCGTGTCTGTGAGCTCCTACGAGCAGTACTTC.

The genes are TRBV15 and TRBJ1-6; no definite D call. The CDR3 is made up of 14 amino acids. V shed 0 bases and J shed 10 bases, with 10 bases lying between them. The germline V gene has CDR1 LNHNV and CDR2 YYDKDF (reference sequence). As DNA, the CDR3 is TGTGCCACCAGCAGAGATCGAGTGAGATCACCCCTCCACTTT. Residues: CATSRDRVRSPLHF.

DNA of the CDR3: TGTGCCAGCAGTTACTCTTTCACAGCCGATAATTCACCCCTCCACTTT. The encoded protein is CASSYSFTADNSPLHF. The chain employs TRBV6-5 and TRBJ1-6; D unresolved. Germline assignment: CDR1 MNHEY and CDR2 SVGAGI. V was pared by 0 bases and J by 5 bases, with 11 bases between. The CDR3 contains 16 residues.

The rearrangement links TRBV7-2 to TRBJ2-3, with D maybe TRBD2 (6 bases). The germline V gene has CDR1 SGHTA and CDR2 FQGNSA. The CDR3 sequence is 15 residues long. Trimming took off 1 base at V and 4 bases at J, with 12 bases between the two ends. Here the CDR3 DNA reads TGTGCCAGCAGCTTAGACAGTCGGGGGTCAGATACGCAGTATTTT. Protein: CASSLDSRGSDTQYF.

V and J are TRBV7-9 and TRBJ2-7; 8 bases map to TRBD1. The CDR3 sequence is 15 residues long. Germline V gene sequence: CDR1 SEHNR, CDR2 FQNEAQ (reference sequence). V trimming: 4 bases; J trimming: 3 bases; junction bases outside the gene matches: 8. CDR3 amino acids: CASSSTGAPFYEQYF. The CDR3 bases are TGTGCCAGCAGCTCGACAGGGGCCCCCTTCTACGAGCAGTACTTC.

V is TRBV2 and J is TRBJ2-1, with D possibly TRBD2 on 6 matching bases. The CDR3 spans 14 residues. CDR1 and CDR2 (germline): SNHLY, FYNNEI. V was clipped by 7 bases and J by 5 bases, with 15 bases between them. In DNA, the CDR3 is TGTGCCAGCAACGGGGGAGAGACAGACAATGAGCAGTTCTTC. Protein: CASNGGETDNEQFF.

The chain combines TRBV19 with TRBJ2-7; D is possibly TRBD1 (5 bases). The ends were cut back, 8 bases at V and 2 bases at J, with 13 bases in the middle. This CDR3 region has 13 residues. Germline lookup yields CDR1 LNHDA and CDR2 SQIVND (reference sequence). The CDR3 spells CASSQGDPYEQYF. The CDR3 DNA is TGTGCCAGTTCGCAGGGTGACCCCTACGAGCAGTACTTC.

The chain has TRBV18 and TRBJ1-2; 8 nucleotides line up with TRBD1. The CDR3 length is 17 residues. J lost 0 bases, V lost 2 bases, and 8 bases had no gene match. Germline V gene sequence: CDR1 KGHSH, CDR2 LQKENI. Here the CDR3 reads CASSPISGTGANYGYTF. The CDR3 DNA follows: TGTGCCAGCTCACCAATTTCCGGGACAGGAGCTAACTATGGCTACACCTTC.

This clone was observed once. The J gene is TRBJ2-1, the V gene TRBV7-8; no firm D call. Germline CDR1 reads SGHVS; CDR2 reads FQNEAQ. Trimming stripped 5 bases from V and 5 bases from J, with 22 bases between. The CDR3 runs to 17 residues. The CDR3 DNA sequence: TGTGCCAGCAGCCCCGATAGGTCCCGTGTAAGACACAATGAGCAGTTCTTC. This translates into CASSPDRSRVRHNEQFF.

The chain combines TRBV24-1 with TRBJ1-2; D unclear. Germline V gene sequence: CDR1 KGHDR, CDR2 SFDVKD. CDR3 length equals 12 residues. V was cut by 6 bases and J by 2 bases, with 6 bases left in between. Here the CDR3 reads CATSKDNYGYTF. CDR3 sequence (DNA): TGTGCCACCAGTAAGGACAACTATGGCTACACCTTC.

The genes are TRBV4-1 and TRBJ2-7; TRBD1 matches at 7 bases. The CDR3 runs to 16 residues. V gave up 0 bases and J gave up 0 bases; unmatched junction bases: 5. Germline V CDR1 and CDR2: MGHRA, YSYEKL. The CDR3 protein is CASSQETGLGSYEQYF. CDR3 in DNA: TGCGCCAGCAGCCAAGAGACAGGGCTTGGCTCCTACGAGCAGTACTTC.

The chain couples TRBV18 to TRBJ1-2; the match to TRBD1 covers 11 bases. Germline-derived CDR1 and CDR2 are KGHSH and LQKENI. V lost 3 bases and J lost 10; bases outside the gene matches: 7. This CDR3 is 14 amino acids long. In DNA, the CDR3 is TGTGCCAGCTCACCGGACAGGGGGCATATCGACTACACCTTC. Amino acids: CASSPDRGHIDYTF.

This rearrangement joins TRBV5-1 to TRBJ1-4, with a weak D call TRBD1 (5 bases). CDR1 is SGHRS, CDR2 YFSETQ, per germline. The CDR3 has 14 residues. The V end lost 1 base, the J end lost 5 bases, and 9 bases lay between the germline ends. The CDR3 is CASSLLRGNEKLFF. CDR3 bases: TGCGCCAGCAGCTTGTTAAGGGGAAATGAAAAACTGTTTTTT.

The chain has TRBV18 and TRBJ1-5, with a weak D call TRBD1 (5 bases). Germline V gives CDR1 KGHSH, CDR2 LQKENI. The CDR3 is 15 residues long. V was clipped by 3 bases and J by 3 bases, with 12 bases between them. The CDR3 nucleotides read TGTGCCAGCTCACCGCCGGGACGGATCAATCAGCCCCAGCATTTT. Its translation: CASSPPGRINQPQHF.

The gene calls are TRBV28 and TRBJ1-1; the D is unclear. The length of the CDR3 is 14 residues. Germline CDR1 is MDHEN and CDR2 is SYDVKM. V was clipped by 2 bases and J by 4 bases, with 11 bases between them. Here the CDR3 DNA reads TGTGCCAGCAGTTTAGGACGGAGGGTCACTGAAGCTTTCTTT. Protein sequence: CASSLGRRVTEAFF.

This chain links TRBV12-5 with TRBJ1-2; 9 nucleotides align to TRBD1. The CDR3 totals 16 residues. V trimming: 3 bases; J trimming: 3 bases; junction bases outside the gene matches: 8. Per germline, CDR1 LGHNT and CDR2 FRNRAP. The CDR3 DNA reads TGTGCTAGTGGTTTAAGCGGGACAGGGTTTTACTATGGCTACACCTTC. Translating gives CASGLSGTGFYYGYTF.

In this sample, this clone turned up once. The chain couples TRBV4-1 to TRBJ2-2, with D possibly being TRBD2 (7 bases). CDR1 is MGHRA, CDR2 YSYEKL, per germline. The CDR3 is 16 residues long. Deletions cut 4 bases from V and 0 bases from J, with 12 bases between. DNA of the CDR3: TGCGCCAGCAGCCCAGGGGAGGGTTCGAACACCGGGGAGCTGTTTTTT. Its protein is CASSPGEGSNTGELFF.

This chain links TRBV5-1 with TRBJ2-1; D remains unclear. Germline CDR1 SGHRS, CDR2 YFSETQ. The germline V and J ends were trimmed by 0 bases and 5 bases, with 12 bases remaining between them. This CDR3 is 15 amino acids long. The CDR3 loop is CASSLGPSDNNEQFF. In DNA, the CDR3 is TGCGCCAGCAGCTTGGGACCCTCCGACAACAATGAGCAGTTCTTC.

This chain uses TRBV5-5 with TRBJ2-7; perhaps TRBD2 as D (5 bases). The V gene's germline CDR1 is SGHKS and CDR2 YYEKEE (reference sequence). The V end was cut by 5 bases, the J end by 4 bases, with 16 bases between. The CDR3 contains 14 residues. CDR3 DNA: TGTGCCAGCAGTCCCGCAGAGGGAATTTACGAGCAGTACTTC. Translated, it gives CASSPAEGIYEQYF.

J is TRBJ2-5 and V is TRBV9, with D perhaps being TRBD1 or TRBD2 (6 bases each). V was clipped by 1 base and J by 5 bases, with 21 bases between them. Germline values: CDR1 SGDLS, CDR2 YYNGEE. This CDR3 region has 17 residues. DNA for the CDR3: TGTGCCAGCAGCGTAACCCCAGGACAGTCGGAGGGGGAGACCCAGTACTTC. Encoded protein: CASSVTPGQSEGETQYF.

This clone is a singleton in its sample. The V and J genes are TRBV7-3 and TRBJ2-1, with 9 bases fitting TRBD1. Germline V CDR1 and CDR2: SGHTA, FQGTGA. The CDR3 runs to 14 residues. The V and J ends lost 4 bases and 4 bases, in that order; junction bases with no gene match: 2. CDR3 sequence (DNA): TGTGCCAGCAGCTCCGGGACAGGGTACAATGAGCAGTTCTTC. It specifies CASSSGTGYNEQFF.

This chain connects TRBV4-1 to TRBJ1-2; D might be TRBD1 (5 bases). Germline CDR1 is MGHRA and CDR2 is YSYEKL. V lost 0 bases, J lost 8 bases, and 16 bases lay in between. This CDR3 has 15 residues. The CDR3 sequence is CASSQDGNGALGYTF. The CDR3, as DNA: TGCGCCAGCAGCCAAGATGGAAACGGGGCGTTGGGCTACACCTTC.

The chain combines TRBV16 with TRBJ1-2, with D perhaps TRBD1 (6 bases). This CDR3 has 12 residues. Germline assignment: CDR1 KGHSY and CDR2 FQNENV. V was cut by 4 bases and J by 5 bases, with 8 bases left in between. CDR3 in amino acids: CASSLQGYGYTF. Here the CDR3 DNA reads TGTGCCAGCAGCCTTCAGGGGTATGGCTACACCTTC.

This clone was detected only a few times. The CDR3 coding sequence is TGTGCCAGCAGAGGACAGAGCAATCAGCCCCAGCATTTT. As protein: CASRGQSNQPQHF. The chain combines TRBV6-5 with TRBJ1-5; tentatively, D is TRBD1 (6 bases). V dropped 6 bases and J dropped 1 base, with 7 bases sitting between them. The germline CDR1 and CDR2 sequences are MNHEY and SVGAGI. This CDR3 has 13 residues.

The rearrangement links TRBV30 to TRBJ2-2, with 7 nucleotides matching TRBD2. Per the germline V gene, CDR1 is GTSNPN and CDR2 is SVGIG (reference sequence). J was trimmed by 0 bases and V by 3 bases; bases with no gene match: 1. The CDR3 length is 14 residues. The CDR3: CAWSGGTNTGELFF. The DNA for the CDR3 is TGTGCCTGGAGCGGGGGGACGAACACCGGGGAGCTGTTTTTT.